This T cell receptor beta chain was observed in a study of cytomegalovirus exposure and HLA in healthy donors listed by TCRdb under 2017. Regarding the study in general: An earlier analysis of some 500 of the donors reported roughly 270 Gb of sequence data and 117 million unique TCR beta sequences from about 179 million T cells. Every discovery cohort repertoire had been produced on one sequencing platform. The study aimed to test whether cataloging public T cell receptors could reveal signatures of past pathogen exposure. In addition to the first cohort of 666 subjects, a separate validation cohort of approximately 110 different subjects was used. The study used immunosequencing to profile the T cell repertoires of some 600 subjects and linked those repertoires to cytomegalovirus serostatus. Rather than drawing on any new phenotypic data, the later analysis identified candidate immune exposures from TCR beta sequences and the way those sequences occurred across donors. An early release that covered roughly 600 HLA-typed donors contained approximately 320 gigabases of sequencing data and around 85 million unique TCR sequences. The number of donors typed differed by locus, with about 620-630 for A, B, C, DRB1 and DQB1, more than 500 for DQA1, over 600 for DPA1, and 450 to 480 for DPB1. An earlier analysis of roughly 600 of the donors used high-throughput TCR beta sequencing to judge whether each TCR beta V gene segment behaved as functional or pseudogenic. To predict cytomegalovirus infection status, the study combined high-throughput TCR immunosequencing, statistical association of individual TCRs with disease status, and machine learning. Roughly five DR-DQ haplotypes were handled as single units for association and clustering because linkage in the cohort was strong. A later analysis re-analyzed previously published TCR beta repertoires from roughly 630 donors and added high-resolution HLA genotyping to study TCR occurrence patterns. Among the roughly 430 genotyped donors, about 83% belonged to the genetic ancestry cluster associated with self-reported Caucasian donors. Among about 370 genotyped donors of the cohort, an average of around 250,000 unique TCR beta nucleotide sequences was sequenced per donor, of which about 19% were non-productive. Donor age, sex, ethnicity and CMV serostatus were compiled alongside the repertoire data. HLA typing included class I and class II loci at four-digit resolution. Genome-wide SNP genotypes for about 65% of the 666 donors were used in a later genetic analysis, which treated that subset as a discovery cohort.

The cohort was made up of about 610 healthy bone marrow donors. At the time of sampling, all cohort members were nominally healthy, though unrecorded immune exposures were likely present. The donor was CMV seropositive and belonged to the group of 250 to 350 seropositive cohort members. A peripheral blood sample was collected from each donor, and TCR beta sequencing was performed on peripheral blood mononuclear cells. Genomic DNA extraction from the blood cell samples was performed with the Qiagen DNeasy Blood Extraction Kit. Regarding this clone: It lacks a known antigen. The sample holds no much larger clone one base away, and base qualities are not on file.

The investigation overall reported the following: A later analysis found that TCR association rates varied across HLA loci, with DRB1 alleles showing the most associated TCRs and HLA-C alleles the fewest. According to a later genetic analysis, donors in an Asian-associated ancestry cluster had fewer N-insertions in productive TCRs than the approximately 650-donor mean. A cluster of highly shared sequence variants was judged likely to be a technical artifact of the sequencing pipeline. Some 15 rarely observed V segments, including chromosome 9 orphons, were excluded from the earlier analysis of several hundred of the donors because counts were too low. Correlated functional status among segregating V segments might be attributable to linkage disequilibrium, but an unknown experimental factor could not be ruled out. The only immune exposure information available for the cohort was CMV serostatus. Some IMGT-functional V segments, including TRBV6-2 and TRBV6-3, could not be distinguished by the 87-base-pair reads and were therefore excluded. The authors suggested that the approach could potentially be extended to other disease states and immunological phenotypes. While some public TCRs were present in many individuals, most TCR sequences turned up only very rarely across donors. The study listed 164 TCR beta chains as associated with cytomegalovirus. A later analysis found that HLA-associated TCR beta chains were more clonally expanded and had lower generation probabilities than equally common non-associated chains. Roughly uniform sequencing depth across donors was assumed in presence/absence analyses, although this assumption may not hold. A later analysis found that most CMV-associated TCR beta chains appeared HLA-restricted, with HLA associations seemingly driven largely by CMV exposure. A few of the identified cytomegalovirus-associated TCR beta chains were confirmed in vitro to be specific for cytomegalovirus antigens. In a later analysis, more than 15,000 TCR beta sequences were associated with specific HLA alleles at a false discovery rate of 0.05. In an earlier analysis of 500 to 650 of the donors, most TCR beta V segments appeared in productive rearrangements about 90% or about 30% of the time, broadly matching IMGT annotations. An association between a missense DCLRE1C variant and V-gene and J-gene trimming of TCR beta chains was found in a later genetic analysis and replicated in an independent cohort. The cohort was sequenced for TCR beta chains only, and without alpha or paired-chain data the features that could be detected were limited. A further reported finding was that TCR beta sequences accurately predicted the HLA-A and HLA-B alleles for most subjects in the first cohort. In a later analysis, several top co-occurrence clusters were reported to appear linked to parvovirus B19, influenza, CMV and Epstein-Barr virus. The classifier was reported to diagnose cytomegalovirus status with high specificity and sensitivity in both the original cohort and the validation cohort. Because HLA typing was unavailable for some donors at each locus, only the typed subset was used in association tests. Assigning TCR associations to individual alleles was difficult when HLA alleles, especially DR and DQ, strongly co-occurred.

V lost 4 bases and J lost 5 bases, and the count of bases not matched to a germline gene is 5. The CDR3, from cysteine to phenylalanine, totals 15 residues. Left in the record is the CDR3 DNA by itself, 45 bases read in frame from the first base. The germline V gene supplies CDR1 MRHNA and CDR2 SNTAGT. Library preparation was by the immunoSEQ multiplex PCR assay. A mixture of 60 forward primers for TCR Vbeta segments and 13 reverse primers for TCR Jbeta segments was used in the multiplex PCR. A multiplex PCR assay on genomic DNA amplified the CDR3 region of rearranged TCR beta genes. The Illumina HiSeq System was used to sequence the amplified TCR beta libraries as 87-base-pair reads. The paper's data handling went like this. A later analysis counted about 82 million unique TCR beta chains across the 666 repertoires, and some 11 million of these chains were shared by at least two donors. Raw reads were error-corrected and collapsed into unique sequences by a nearest-neighbor algorithm in which closely related sequences were merged to remove PCR and sequencing errors. CDR3 sequences were aligned to IMGT reference sequences to assign V, D and J gene segments. For a sequence to be retained, a match of at least six nucleotides to both a V gene segment and a J gene segment was required. A rearrangement was called productive if the CDR3 had no stop codons and remained in frame with V and J, and every other rearrangement was called non-productive. CDR3 was defined according to IMGT convention as the region running from the second conserved V-encoded cysteine to the conserved J-encoded phenylalanine. The earlier analysis of 450 to 750 of the donors excluded any sequence lacking an unambiguous match to a single V gene segment. In an earlier analysis of several hundred of the donors, V segments were called functional above 56.7% productive rearrangements and were called segregating when the between-donor standard deviation exceeded 5%. To diagnose cytomegalovirus status from the catalog of TCR beta chain sequences, a statistical classification framework was built. A later analysis assigned V and J genes by comparing TCR nucleotide sequences with IMGT/GENE-DB human TR gene sequences. The TCRdist pipeline was used in a later analysis to assign CDR3 sequences and most-parsimonious VDJ recombination scenarios. In a later analysis, every TCR beta chain was defined by the combination of its CDR3 amino acid sequence and its V-gene family, and reads without a unique V-gene family were dropped. A later analysis removed 450 to 600 highly shared, low-generation-probability nucleotide sequences to deal with suspected cross-contamination and a sequencing artifact. In a later analysis, a clonal expansion index for each public chain was calculated from normalized within-repertoire ranks of inferred template counts. Generation probabilities in a later analysis came from a VDJ recombination model fitted to out-of-frame rearrangements, and those results were checked against IGoR. A later analysis scored TCR-TCR, TCR-HLA and TCR-CMV co-occurrence with hypergeometric tests, applying a repertoire-size bias correction to TCR pairs. In a later analysis, false discovery rates were estimated by permuting HLA or CMV assignments 20 times. In a later analysis, co-occurring TCRs were grouped with DBSCAN, and TCRdist sequence similarity was added when clustering was performed within HLA-allele-positive subsets. Repertoires with fewer than 30,000 or more than 120,000 public chains were left out of co-occurrence clustering, as were about five repertoires with anomalous nucleotide sharing. What TCRdb holds here is the immuneACCESS table cut down to in-frame rearrangements. Part of the clones is not present; checked against another copy, under half of the missing clones reflect an unresolved V gene, and the others are unexplained. That table is the source of V, J and clone size, and D and trimming were worked out from the DNA. In all, the sample holds some 180,000 clones, and roughly 85% of those were seen once. 4.4% of the sample comes from the top ten.

Sequencing was done on a sample of PBMCs. The chain was built from TRBV6-4 and TRBJ2-1, with 10 bases aligning to TRBD2. The TCR sequence derives from a woman aged 30 to 39 in good health and CMV-seropositive. The CDR3 protein sequence reads: CASSATSGDNNEQFF. The DNA sequence follows: TGTGCCAGCAGTGCAACTAGCGGGGATAACAATGAGCAGTTCTTC.